The 24 T cell receptor beta chains listed next were all sequenced from one sample in a study of cytomegalovirus exposure and HLA in healthy donors. Primers included in the PCR were 60 Vbeta and 13 Jbeta primers. The protocol was immunoSEQ multiplex PCR, while the TCRdb copy is restricted to in-frame clones and leaves out a portion. The table includes 95,000 to 150,000 clones, 70% to 85% detected once. Sequenced material: PBMCs. The origin of the receptors is a woman aged 45 to 65 in good health and CMV-seronegative.

The gene calls are TRBV11-3 and TRBJ2-2; the match to TRBD2 covers 10 bases. J gave up 5 bases and V 1 base, and 1 base lay outside the gene matches. The CDR3 spans 15 residues. The germline CDR1 and CDR2 sequences are SGHNT and YENEEA. Here the CDR3 reads CASSLASGRTGELFF. CDR3 in DNA: TGTGCCAGCAGCTTAGCTAGCGGGAGAACCGGGGAGCTGTTTTTT.

The V gene is TRBV10-3, the J gene TRBJ2-1, with 13 bases identical to TRBD2. V dropped 6 bases and J dropped 0; count of bases not matched to a gene: 8. This CDR3 is built from 18 residues. CDR1 ENHRY and CDR2 SYGVKD come from the germline V gene. CDR3 residues: CAIRTGTSGAGSYNEQFF. The CDR3 coding sequence is TGTGCCATCAGGACCGGGACTAGCGGGGCGGGCTCCTACAATGAGCAGTTCTTC.

The V gene is TRBV28, the J gene TRBJ2-2; 13 bases align to TRBD2. Germline values: CDR1 MDHEN, CDR2 SYDVKM. J gave up 6 bases and V 7 bases, and 11 bases lay outside the gene matches. The CDR3 runs 17 residues. The CDR3 DNA is TGTGCCAGCACCTCGGGACTAGCGGGACCCTGGGCCGGGGAGCTGTTTTTT. It encodes CASTSGLAGPWAGELFF.

This chain's CDR3 is CASSGGLVSPDTQYF. CDR3 DNA: TGTGCCAGCAGCGGCGGACTAGTGTCCCCAGATACGCAGTATTTT. The rearrangement links TRBV9 to TRBJ2-3; 7 nucleotides line up with TRBD2. V lost 3 bases to trimming and J lost 4 bases; unmatched junction nucleotides: 8. Germline V gene lookup returns CDR1 SGDLS and CDR2 YYNGEE. The CDR3 contains 15 residues.

J is TRBJ2-7 and V is TRBV7-2, with TRBD2 matching 9 bases. Germline V lookup: CDR1 SGHTA, CDR2 FQGNSA. Trimming took 5 bases from V and 3 from J; bases not matched to a gene: 8. This CDR3 region has 15 residues. The DNA of the CDR3 is TGTGCCAGCAGCGTAACCGGGACTAGCAGCTACGAGCAGTACTTC. This gives the protein CASSVTGTSSYEQYF. Variable domain in full (rest from reference TRBV7-2 and TRBJ2-7): GAGVSQSPSNKVTEKGKDVELRCDPISGHTALYWYRQSLGQGLEFLIYFQGNSAPDKSGLPSDRFSAERTGGSVSTLTIQRTQQEDSAVYLCASSVTGTSSYEQYFGPGTRLTVT.

The chain couples TRBV10-1 to TRBJ2-7; D uncertain. The V end lost 6 bases, the J end lost 2 bases, and 17 bases lay between the germline ends. The CDR3 covers 15 residues. In germline, CDR1 is WNHNN, CDR2 SYGVQD (reference sequence). The CDR3 DNA is TGCGCCAGCAGCTCGGAGAGGCAGCCGACCTACGAGCAGTACTTC. This encodes CASSSERQPTYEQYF.

CDR3 amino acids: CASSPRGTSGSWNEQFF. CDR3 nucleotides: TGTGCCAGCAGTCCCCGGGGGACTAGCGGGAGCTGGAATGAGCAGTTCTTC. This chain joins TRBV28 and TRBJ2-1; 14 nucleotides line up with TRBD2. CDR3 length: 17 amino acids. V dropped 5 bases and J dropped 7; count of bases not matched to a gene: 10. The germline CDR1 and CDR2 sequences are MDHEN and SYDVKM. Together with reference TRBV28 and TRBJ2-1, the CDR3 gives the full variable domain: DVKVTQSSRYLVKRTGEKVFLECVQDMDHENMFWYRQDPGLGLRLIYFSYDVKMKEKGDIPEGYSVSREKKERFSLILESASTNQTSMYLCASSPRGTSGSWNEQFFGPGTRLTVL.

The chain uses TRBV23-1 and TRBJ2-1; the match to TRBD1 covers 7 bases. TRBV23-1 is placed among ORFs of uncertain function. CDR3 length: 16 residues. J lost 12 bases, V lost 0 bases, and 14 bases had no gene match. The CDR3 coding sequence is TGCGCCAGCAGTCAATCCCACAGGGGTACCACAATTGTGCAGTTCTTC. Protein sequence: CASSQSHRGTTIVQFF.

The chain's CDR3 is CASSTQDRGVGNQPQHF. For the CDR3, the DNA is TGTGCCAGTAGTACACAGGACAGGGGAGTGGGCAATCAGCCCCAGCATTTT. The chain links TRBV19 to TRBJ1-5, with TRBD1 matching 9 bases. The trim removed 4 bases at V and 2 bases at J, leaving 9 bases unmatched. CDR3 length equals 17 residues. Germline V gene data show CDR1 as LNHDA and CDR2 as SQIVND (reference sequence).

The chain joins TRBV28 to TRBJ2-1; 10 positions agree with TRBD2. The CDR3 contains 15 residues. The junction had 5 bases not matched to a gene; V was cut back by 5 bases and J by 4 bases. Germline CDR1 MDHEN, CDR2 SYDVKM. Here the CDR3 DNA reads TGTGCCAGCAGTCTAGCGGGAGAAAATTACAATGAGCAGTTCTTC. Its protein is CASSLAGENYNEQFF.

This clone was seen only once. This chain connects TRBV9 to TRBJ2-3; the match to TRBD2 covers 9 bases. From germline, CDR1 is SGDLS and CDR2 YYNGEE. V dropped 0 bases and J dropped 4; count of bases not matched to a gene: 6. The length of the CDR3 is 16 residues. CDR3 in amino acids: CASSVGPGLASDTQYF. The CDR3 region has the DNA TGTGCCAGCAGCGTAGGCCCGGGACTAGCCTCAGATACGCAGTATTTT.

V usage is TRBV6-6 and J usage is TRBJ2-1; 7 bases map to TRBD2. The CDR3 has 13 amino acids. Germline V CDR1 and CDR2: MNHNY, SVGAGI (reference sequence). CDR3 DNA: TGTGCTGCCCAGACTAGCCCCAACAATGAGCAGTTCTTC. This gives the protein CAAQTSPNNEQFF.

V is TRBV7-8 and J is TRBJ2-7, with TRBD1 matching 7 bases. Trimming removed 4 bases from V and 0 bases from J; junction bases left unmatched: 3. The CDR3 has 14 residues. The germline gives CDR1 SGHVS, CDR2 FQNEAQ. For the CDR3, the DNA is TGTGCCAGCAGCTCGGGACAGAGCTCCTACGAGCAGTACTTC. This codes for CASSSGQSSYEQYF.

The V call is TRBV5-1, the J call TRBJ2-1, with TRBD2 identical over 14 bases. CDR1 is SGHRS, CDR2 YFSETQ, per germline. This CDR3 spans 15 amino acids. After removal of 7 bases from V and 2 bases from J, the junction contained 2 bases not matched to a gene. The CDR3 protein is CASGTSGSPYNEQFF. CDR3 in DNA: TGCGCCAGCGGGACTAGCGGGAGCCCCTACAATGAGCAGTTCTTC.

This chain connects TRBV11-2 to TRBJ2-2; D remains ambiguous. Trimming left V 5 bases short and J 0 bases short, with 7 bases between. The CDR3 contains 14 residues. Per germline, CDR1 SGHAT and CDR2 FQNNGV. The DNA of the CDR3 is TGTGCCAGCAGCCAACTAACGAACACCGGGGAGCTGTTTTTT. As protein: CASSQLTNTGELFF.

The chain employs TRBV30 and TRBJ2-1; D gene ambiguous. Looked up from germline, CDR1 is GTSNPN and CDR2 is SVGIG (reference sequence). The CDR3 contains 14 residues. Trimming pared 4 bases from V and 1 base from J, leaving 11 bases between. CDR3 loop: CAWMVHASYNEQFF. The DNA for the CDR3 is TGTGCCTGGATGGTACACGCATCCTACAATGAGCAGTTCTTC. The full variable domain, rest sourced from reference TRBV30 and TRBJ2-1, is SQTIHQWPATLVQPVGSPLSLECTVEGTSNPNLYWYRQAAGRGLQLLFYSVGIGQISSEVPQNLSASRPQDRQFILSSKKLLLSDSGFYLCAWMVHASYNEQFFGPGTRLTVL.

The chain is built from TRBV6-5 and TRBJ1-6; D is possibly TRBD1 (6 bases). This CDR3 is 15 amino acids long. Germline CDR1 and CDR2: MNHEY and SVGAGI. Trimming took 6 bases from V and 9 from J, leaving 18 bases between them. CDR3 DNA: TGTGCCAGCAGCCCTACCCAGGGGTTGGGTTCACCCCTCCACTTT. Its translation is CASSPTQGLGSPLHF.

The chain combines TRBV7-2 with TRBJ2-7, with a possible D match to TRBD1 (6 bases). Germline V lookup: CDR1 SGHTA, CDR2 FQGNSA. The CDR3 has 13 residues. V was shortened by 3 bases and J by 6 bases, with 12 bases between the two germline ends. As DNA, the CDR3 is TGTGCCAGCAGCTTGGGGGCCCGCGGCGAGCAGTACTTC. Protein sequence: CASSLGARGEQYF.

This clone was detected only once. V usage is TRBV29-1 and J usage is TRBJ2-2; no definite D call. With 4 bases removed from V and 2 bases from J, the gap between germline ends came to 5 bases. This CDR3 spans 12 amino acids. CDR1 is SQVTM, CDR2 ANQGSEA, per germline. The CDR3, as DNA: TGCAGCGTTGGGCACAACACCGGGGAGCTGTTTTTT. The encoded protein is CSVGHNTGELFF.

The V gene is TRBV6-1, the J gene TRBJ2-5; 9 bases map to TRBD2. Germline V gene sequence: CDR1 MNHNS, CDR2 SASEGT. The CDR3 extends over 14 amino acids. The ends lost 6 bases at V and 4 bases at J; junction bases unmatched: 6. The CDR3, as DNA: TGTGCCAGCAGCCTAGCGGGAACTGGAGAGACCCAGTACTTC. This sequence encodes CASSLAGTGETQYF.

The rearrangement links TRBV7-2 to TRBJ1-1; a possible D gene is TRBD1 (6 bases). Trimming pared 2 bases from V and 9 bases from J, leaving 19 bases between. CDR1 and CDR2 (germline): SGHTA, FQGNSA. This CDR3 has 15 residues. CDR3 nucleotides: TGTGCCAGCAGCTTATCAGCGGGGGGGGCCTTTAAAGCTTTCTTT. It yields the protein CASSLSAGGAFKAFF.

The genes are TRBV5-8 and TRBJ2-3, with 14 bases lining up with TRBD2. CDR3 size: 16 residues. CDR1 and CDR2 (germline): SGHTS, YDEGEE. V gave up 4 bases and J gave up 4 bases; unmatched junction bases: 5. CDR3 nucleotides: TGTGCCAGCAGCCGAGGGACTAGCGGGAGTGCAGATACGCAGTATTTT. It is translated as CASSRGTSGSADTQYF. Using reference TRBV5-8 and TRBJ2-3 for the parts outside the CDR3, the full variable domain is EAGVTQSPTHLIKTRGQQATLRCSPISGHTSVYWYQQALGLGLQFLLWYDEGEERNRGNFPPRFSGRQFPNYSSELNVNALELEDSALYLCASSRGTSGSADTQYFGPGTRLTVL.

In its sample, this clone was seen a few times. The CDR3 coding sequence is TGTGCCAGCAGCCTCACGAATCCGTTACAGAATTATGGCTACACCTTC. It specifies CASSLTNPLQNYGYTF. The chain combines TRBV4-2 with TRBJ1-2, with D unclear. V lost 4 bases to trimming and J lost 5 bases, with 20 bases between them. The CDR3 runs 16 residues. Germline V lookup: CDR1 LGHNA, CDR2 YNFKEQ.

This chain connects TRBV6-1 to TRBJ2-7, with 14 nucleotides matching TRBD2. Germline-derived CDR1 and CDR2 are MNHNS and SASEGT. V was clipped by 4 bases and J by 4 bases; unmatched bases: 3. The CDR3 covers 15 residues. CDR3 residues: CASSVGTSGGYEQYF. The CDR3 DNA sequence: TGTGCCAGCAGTGTAGGGACTAGCGGGGGTTACGAGCAGTACTTC.